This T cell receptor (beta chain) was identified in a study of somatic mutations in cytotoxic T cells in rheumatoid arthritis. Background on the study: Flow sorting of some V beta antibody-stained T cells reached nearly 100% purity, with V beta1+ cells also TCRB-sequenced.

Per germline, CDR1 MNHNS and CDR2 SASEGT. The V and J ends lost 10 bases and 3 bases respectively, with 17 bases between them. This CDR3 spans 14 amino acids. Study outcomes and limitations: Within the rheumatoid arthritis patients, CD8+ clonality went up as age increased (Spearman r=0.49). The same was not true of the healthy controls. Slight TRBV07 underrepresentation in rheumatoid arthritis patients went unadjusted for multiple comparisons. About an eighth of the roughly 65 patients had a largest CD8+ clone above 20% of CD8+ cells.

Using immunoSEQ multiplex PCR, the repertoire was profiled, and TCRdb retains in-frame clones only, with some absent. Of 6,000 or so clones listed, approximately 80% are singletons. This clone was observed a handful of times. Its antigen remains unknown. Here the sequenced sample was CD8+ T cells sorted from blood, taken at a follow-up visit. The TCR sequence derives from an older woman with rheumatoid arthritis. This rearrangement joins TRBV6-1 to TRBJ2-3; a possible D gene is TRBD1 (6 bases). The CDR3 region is CATSQGVRTDTQYF. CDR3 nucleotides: TGTGCCACCTCACAGGGTGTTCGGACAGATACGCAGTATTTT.